What follows are 3 T cell receptor beta chains derived from one specimen sequenced in a study of shared clonotypes between healthy human individuals. Some clones are missing from TCRdb's copy, which holds only in-frame ones; the method was immunoSEQ multiplex PCR. In the table there are hundreds of thousands of clones, 90% to 97% of which are singletons. CD8 cells regarded as naive lacked CD45RO, were positively chosen for CCR7, and omitted terminally differentiated effector memory CD45RA+ cells. Input material: naive CD8+ T cells sorted from blood. These TCRs come from a woman aged 30 to 39 in good health.

The genes are TRBV6-1 and TRBJ2-7; D not certain. In germline, CDR1 is MNHNS, CDR2 SASEGT. The CDR3 spans 10 residues. V gave up 4 bases and J gave up 5 bases, with 3 bases separating them. The CDR3 coding sequence is TGTGCCAGCAGTGTTAACGAGCAGTACTTC. Translation gives CASSVNEQYF.

This chain uses TRBV2 with TRBJ2-7, with TRBD2 identical over 8 bases. This CDR3 spans 13 amino acids. Germline trimming cut 8 bases from V and 1 base from J; bases unmatched to any gene: 4. Germline V gene data show CDR1 as SNHLY and CDR2 as FYNNEI. This CDR3 is CASGGLGSYEQYF. The CDR3 DNA is TGTGCCAGCGGGGGACTAGGATCCTACGAGCAGTACTTC. Using reference TRBV2 and TRBJ2-7 for the parts outside the CDR3, the full variable domain is EPEVTQTPSHQVTQMGQEVILRCVPISNHLYFYWYRQILGQKVEFLVSFYNNEISEKSEIFDDQFSVERPDGSNFTLKIRSTKLEDSAMYFCASGGLGSYEQYFGPGTRLTVT.

V gene TRBV28 combines with J gene TRBJ2-5, with D possibly called TRBD1 or TRBD2 (5 bases each). Looked up from germline, CDR1 is MDHEN and CDR2 is SYDVKM. Trimming cost V 5 bases and J 3 bases, with 25 bases left between them. CDR3 length: 18 residues. In nucleotides, the CDR3 is TGTGCCAGCAGTCCCCGGGGAGAGGGGAGAGGGGTGGAAGAGACCCAGTACTTC. Its protein is CASSPRGEGRGVEETQYF.